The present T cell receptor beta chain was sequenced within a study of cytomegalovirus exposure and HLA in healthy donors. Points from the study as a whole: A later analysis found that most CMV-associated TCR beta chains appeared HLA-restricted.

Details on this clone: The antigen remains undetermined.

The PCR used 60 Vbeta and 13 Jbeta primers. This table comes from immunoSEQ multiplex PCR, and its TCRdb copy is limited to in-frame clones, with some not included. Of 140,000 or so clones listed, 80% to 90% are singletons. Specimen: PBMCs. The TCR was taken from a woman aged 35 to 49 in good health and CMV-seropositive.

CDR3 nucleotide sequence: TGCGCCAGCAGCTTGAAGCTAGCGGGCCAAGAGACCCAGTACTTC. Translated: CASSLKLAGQETQYF. V gene TRBV5-1 combines with J gene TRBJ2-5; 8 nucleotides match TRBD2. The CDR3 is made up of 15 amino acids. The germline V gene encodes CDR1 SGHRS and CDR2 YFSETQ. V dropped 1 base and J dropped 1; count of bases not matched to a gene: 3. Based on the CDR3 plus reference TRBV5-1 and TRBJ2-5, the full variable domain is KAGVTQTPRYLIKTRGQQVTLSCSPISGHRSVSWYQQTPGQGLQFLFEYFSETQRNKGNFPGRFSGRQFSNSRSEMNVSTLELGDSALYLCASSLKLAGQETQYFGPGTRLLVL.